The rows below give T cell receptor beta chains drawn from one sample of a study of quantifying T cell responses using KT2 cells. TCRdb redid the calling of the UMI-ligation and nested PCR reads with MiXCR, one entry per CDR3 protein. This sample has 30,000 or so distinct CDR3 sequences, with about 7.3% found just once. Sequencing was carried out using PBMCs spiked with cells of the T cell clone KT2. The receptor set was obtained from a human donor. The CDR3 runs from the conserved cysteine through the conserved F or W. The D gene is left open where the match is weak. Size tells how often a clone was seen (once, few, many) or the class of an expanded clone, and some rows leave it out.

v_gene	j_gene	d_gene	abundance	CDR3nt	CDR3aa
TRBV11-2	TRBJ1-1	NA	NA	TGTGCCAGCAGCCTATTACAGGGATCCACTGAAGCTTTCTTT	CASSLLQGSTEAFF
TRBV6-4	TRBJ2-1	TRBD2	many	TGTGCCAGCAGTGACAGCGGGGGGGCTTCGGATGAGCAGTTCTTC	CASSDSGGASDEQFF
TRBV5-1	TRBJ2-1	NA	many	TGCGCCAGCAGCTTGGTTCCAGTAAACCAAAATGAGCAGTTCTTC	CASSLVPVNQNEQFF
TRBV5-8	TRBJ1-5	NA	many	TGTGCCAGCAGCTTCTCCAAGGGGACTTATAGCAATCAGCCCCAGCATTTT	CASSFSKGTYSNQPQHF
TRBV20-1	TRBJ1-1	NA	many	TGCAGTGCTAGAGTGGGACAGAACACTGAAGCTTTCTTT	CSARVGQNTEAFF
TRBV9	TRBJ2-1	TRBD1	few	TGTGCCAGCAGCGTGACAGGGAGTTACAATGAGCAGTTCTTC	CASSVTGSYNEQFF
TRBV7-8	TRBJ1-5	NA	many	TGTGCCAGCAGGAAACATGAGAATGGGCCCCAGCATTTT	CASRKHENGPQHF
TRBV27	TRBJ1-5	NA	few	TGTGCCAGCAGTTTATCGGTTGTTCAGCCCCAGCATTTT	CASSLSVVQPQHF
TRBV5-6	TRBJ2-1	NA	few	TGTGCCAGCAGCTTGTGGCCCCAGCGGCGGTTCTTC	CASSLWPQRRFF
TRBV6-2/TRBV6-3	TRBJ2-2	NA	NA	TGTGCCAGCAGTTACATTTCGGTGAACACCGGGGAGCTGTTTTTT	CASSYISVNTGELFF
TRBV20-1	TRBJ2-1	TRBD2	many	TGCAGTGCTAGAGGGACTAGCGACAATGAGCAGTTCTTC	CSARGTSDNEQFF
TRBV6-5	TRBJ2-7	TRBD1	many	TGTGCCAGCAGTTACCGGTCGGGGACAGTGACCTACGAGCAGTACTTC	CASSYRSGTVTYEQYF
TRBV11-1	TRBJ2-1	NA	many	TGTGCCAGCAGCTTAGCTCTAGCAAACAATGAGCAGTTCTTC	CASSLALANNEQFF
TRBV2	TRBJ1-6	NA	many	TGTGCCAGCAGGACGCGCGGGGGAAATTCACCCCTCCACTTT	CASRTRGGNSPLHF
TRBV10-3	TRBJ2-1	NA	NA	TGTGCCATCAGGGATGGACTCAACAATGAGCAGTTCTTC	CAIRDGLNNEQFF
TRBV15	TRBJ2-3	TRBD2	many	TGTGCCACCAGCAGAGTCGGCGGGGGGGCCGATACGCAGTATTTT	CATSRVGGGADTQYF
TRBV30	TRBJ2-1	TRBD2	few	TGTGCCTGGAGTTTAGAGCGGGGGGGCAATGAGCAGTTCTTC	CAWSLERGGNEQFF
TRBV20-1	TRBJ2-7	NA	NA	TGCAGTGCTTACCTACAGGATAATTTCTACGAGCAGTACTTC	CSAYLQDNFYEQYF
TRBV7-9	TRBJ1-1	NA	many	TGTGCCAGCAGCTTAGACGTAGCAAACTCAGCTTTCTTT	CASSLDVANSAFF
TRBV11-2	TRBJ2-3	TRBD1	many	TGTGCCAGCAGCTCAGTAAGGACAGGGGGAGATACGCAGTATTTT	CASSSVRTGGDTQYF
TRBV23-1	TRBJ2-7	NA	many	TGCGCCAGCAGACGGTTTCCTGACGAGCAGTACTTC	CASRRFPDEQYF
TRBV29-1	TRBJ2-1	TRBD1	NA	TGCAGCGTTGGAGACAGGGGTGGAACCAATGAGCAGTTCTTC	CSVGDRGGTNEQFF
TRBV7-2	TRBJ2-1	NA	many	TGTGCCAGCAGCTCCCCTGCGCTCAACAAAAGCTCCTACAATGAGCAGTTCTTC	CASSSPALNKSSYNEQFF
TRBV7-3	TRBJ2-1	TRBD2	many	TGTGCCAGCAGCACTCTCGGACTAGCGGGGACCAATGAGCAGTTCTTC	CASSTLGLAGTNEQFF
TRBV29-1	TRBJ2-7	TRBD2	few	TGCAGCGTTGTCCCAATAGCGGGGGGCTACGAGCAGTACTTC	CSVVPIAGGYEQYF
TRBV19	TRBJ2-1	NA	many	TGTGCCAGTAGTATTTATGGGGCCCTCAATGAGCAGTTCTTC	CASSIYGALNEQFF
TRBV6-2/TRBV6-3	TRBJ1-6	NA	many	TGTGCCAGCAGTCCGGACACAATCGGGAATTCACCCCTCCACTTT	CASSPDTIGNSPLHF
TRBV4-3	TRBJ2-7	NA	many	TGCGCCAGCAGCCAAGATATGGGGACCTACGAGCAGTACTTC	CASSQDMGTYEQYF
TRBV18	TRBJ2-1	NA	medium-sized	TGTGCCAGCTCCTCTCGCGGGCGGTCCTACAATGAGCAGTTCTTC	CASSSRGRSYNEQFF
TRBV12-3/TRBV12-4	TRBJ1-5	NA	many	TGTGCCAGCAGAGGCCCAGCGGGGCCCCAGCATTTT	CASRGPAGPQHF
TRBV12-3/TRBV12-4	TRBJ1-5	NA	few	TGTGCCAGCAGTTTGGTTGGTCAGCCCCAGCATTTT	CASSLVGQPQHF
TRBV12-3/TRBV12-4	TRBJ2-3	TRBD2	few	TGTGCCAGCAGGGCCTCGAACCCTAGCGGGAGGTCCGGTGCGCAGTATTTT	CASRASNPSGRSGAQYF
TRBV18	TRBJ1-1	NA	many	TGTGCCAGCTCACTTGGTTCCGGGGTGAAGGGCACTGAAGCTTTCTTT	CASSLGSGVKGTEAFF
TRBV29-1	TRBJ1-2	TRBD1	many	TGCAGCGTGGGGGACAGGGTGGATGGCTACACCTTC	CSVGDRVDGYTF
TRBV5-1	TRBJ2-7	NA	NA	TGCGCCAGCAGCGAATCCCGGACATACGAGCAGTACTTC	CASSESRTYEQYF
TRBV6-5	TRBJ2-7	TRBD2	many	TGTGCCAGCAGTTACTCGCCATTGGCTAGCGGGAGTCTAAGTAGGTCCTACGAGCAGTACTTC	CASSYSPLASGSLSRSYEQYF
TRBV12-3/TRBV12-4	TRBJ2-1	TRBD2	few	TGTGCCAGCAGTTTAATGGGACTAGCGGGGGGGGGGGAGCAGTTCTTC	CASSLMGLAGGGEQFF